This passage covers 20 T cell receptor beta chains from one sample sequenced in a study of blood T cell repertoires in COVID-19. Generated by immunoSEQ multiplex PCR, the TCRdb table keeps only in-frame clones and is missing some. The data show 80,000 or so clones, with 90% to 95% seen just once and 1.5% to 2% held by the top ten. The sample consisted of peripheral blood. These receptors all stem from a woman aged 45 to 65 in a cohort sampled during active COVID-19.

V gene TRBV6-5 combines with J gene TRBJ2-5, with 7 positions matching TRBD1. The CDR3 has 13 amino acids. Germline V lookup: CDR1 MNHEY, CDR2 SVGAGI. With V trimmed by 6 bases and J by 2 bases, 3 bases remained unmatched. CDR3: CASRETGQETQYF. In DNA form, the CDR3 reads TGTGCCAGCAGGGAGACAGGGCAAGAGACCCAGTACTTC.

This clone appeared once. CDR3 in amino acids: CASGLSLTTDTQYF. CDR3 DNA sequence: TGTGCTAGTGGTTTGAGTCTCACAACAGATACGCAGTATTTT. The chain has TRBV12-5 and TRBJ2-3, with no clear D. Per germline, CDR1 LGHNT and CDR2 FRNRAP. CDR3 length: 14 amino acids. V lost 2 bases to trimming and J lost 3 bases, with 9 bases between them.

The chain combines TRBV15 with TRBJ1-4; D is undetermined. V was pared by 3 bases and J by 5 bases, with 4 bases between. Germline V CDR1 and CDR2: LNHNV, YYDKDF (reference sequence). The CDR3 covers 12 residues. The CDR3: CATSRSNEKLFF. The CDR3 bases are TGTGCCACCAGCAGGTCAAATGAAAAACTGTTTTTT.

This chain links TRBV27 with TRBJ1-4; 10 nucleotides match TRBD1. The CDR3 consists of 14 residues. Germline V gives CDR1 MNHEY, CDR2 SMNVEV (reference sequence). V lost 5 bases to trimming and J lost 3 bases; unmatched junction nucleotides: 0. CDR3 DNA sequence: TGTGCCAGCAGTGGGACAGGGGCTAATGAAAAACTGTTTTTT. This encodes CASSGTGANEKLFF.

The V gene is TRBV7-9, the J gene TRBJ1-6; D not resolved. Germline CDR1 and CDR2: SEHNR and FQNEAQ (reference sequence). The CDR3 is 13 amino acids. The V gene lost 6 bases and the J gene lost 8 bases, with 11 bases spanning the gap. CDR3 loop: CASSPKRDSPLHF. The CDR3 region has the DNA TGTGCCAGCAGTCCCAAGAGGGATTCACCCCTCCACTTT.

V usage is TRBV6-4 and J usage is TRBJ2-7; TRBD2 matches at 10 bases. V shed 6 bases, J shed 7 bases, and the junction held 9 bases outside the gene matches. Germline loops: CDR1 MRHNA, CDR2 SNTAGT. The CDR3 has 14 residues. The CDR3 coding sequence is TGTGCCAGCAGGCTAGCGGGAGAACTCGTTGAGCAGTACTTC. It yields the protein CASRLAGELVEQYF.

The V gene is TRBV7-8, the J gene TRBJ1-4; a possible D gene is TRBD1 (6 bases). Trimming left V 5 bases short and J 4 bases short, with 20 bases between. Germline V gene sequence: CDR1 SGHVS, CDR2 FQNEAQ. CDR3 length: 17 amino acids. CDR3 loop: CASSRGTGYNGNEKLFF. The CDR3 DNA reads TGTGCCAGCAGCCGCGGAACAGGGTACAACGGTAATGAAAAACTGTTTTTT. The variable domain in full, with the rest retrieved from reference TRBV7-8 and TRBJ1-4, is GAGVSQSPRYKVAKRGQDVALRCDPISGHVSLFWYQQALGQGPEFLTYFQNEAQLDKSGLPSDRFFAERPEGSVSTLKIQRTQQEDSAVYLCASSRGTGYNGNEKLFFGSGTQLSVL.

This clone was observed a handful of times. CDR3 in DNA: TGTGCCTGGAGTGTCAACCAGGGGTCACCCCTCCACTTT. Protein product: CAWSVNQGSPLHF. The chain couples TRBV30 to TRBJ1-6, with D perhaps matching TRBD1 (6 bases). Germline V lookup: CDR1 GTSNPN, CDR2 SVGIG (reference sequence). V was clipped by 0 bases and J by 10 bases, with 10 bases between them. CDR3 length: 13 residues. Drawing the rest from reference TRBV30 and TRBJ1-6, the complete variable domain is SQTIHQWPATLVQPVGSPLSLECTVEGTSNPNLYWYRQAAGRGLQLLFYSVGIGQISSEVPQNLSASRPQDRQFILSSKKLLLSDSGFYLCAWSVNQGSPLHFGNGTRLTVT.

This clone was picked up one time. This chain links TRBV5-1 with TRBJ1-6; TRBD1 agrees at 7 bases. Looked up from germline, CDR1 is SGHRS and CDR2 is YFSETQ. V shed 6 bases, J shed 4 bases, and the junction held 1 base outside the gene matches. The CDR3 runs 13 residues. The CDR3 DNA reads as TGCGCCAGCACGGGACAGTATAATTCACCCCTCCACTTT. It specifies CASTGQYNSPLHF.

This chain joins TRBV19 and TRBJ1-5; D not resolved. The germline V gene has CDR1 LNHDA and CDR2 SQIVND (reference sequence). The ends were cut back, 3 bases at V and 9 bases at J, with 18 bases in the middle. The CDR3 loop spans 15 amino acids. The CDR3 protein is CASSMAGGRSWPQHF. In DNA form, the CDR3 reads TGTGCCAGTAGTATGGCTGGAGGACGGTCTTGGCCCCAGCATTTT.

This chain links TRBV9 with TRBJ1-2; 10 nucleotides line up with TRBD1. CDR3 length: 15 residues. Unmatched junction bases numbered 7, after V lost 3 bases and J lost 5 bases. The V gene's germline CDR1 is SGDLS and CDR2 YYNGEE. The DNA of the CDR3 is TGTGCCAGCAGCGCACGACAGGGGGCTGGATATGGCTACACCTTC. Translated: CASSARQGAGYGYTF. The entire variable domain, with the rest obtained from reference TRBV9 and TRBJ1-2, is as follows: DSGVTQTPKHLITATGQRVTLRCSPRSGDLSVYWYQQSLDQGLQFLIQYYNGEERAKGNILERFSAQQFPDLHSELNLSSLELGDSALYFCASSARQGAGYGYTFGSGTRLTVV.

The V call is TRBV4-2, the J call TRBJ2-7; the D gene is possibly TRBD2 (5 bases). CDR1 is LGHNA and CDR2 is YNFKEQ in the germline V gene. Between the trimmed V and J ends, which lost 0 bases and 4 bases, there was a span of 13 bases. The CDR3 length is 15 residues. The CDR3 coding sequence is TGTGCCAGCAGCCAAGATCTCGGGATACATTACGAGCAGTACTTC. Translation gives CASSQDLGIHYEQYF.

As concerns this clone: One end of the junction varies from germline; a read error may be responsible. CDR3 sequence reads: CASRLGQGNEQFF. Written as DNA, the CDR3 is TGCGCCAGCAGATTGGGACAGGGCAATGAGCAGTTCTTC. The chain carries TRBV5-1 and TRBJ2-1; 9 bases match TRBD1. CDR1 SGHRS and CDR2 YFSETQ come from the germline V gene. The CDR3 is 13 residues long. Based on the CDR3 plus reference TRBV5-1 and TRBJ2-1, the full variable domain is KAGVTQTPRYLIKTRGQQVTLSCSPISGHRSVSWYQQTPGQGLQFLFEYFSETQRNKGNFPGRFSGRQFSNSRSEMNVSTLELGDSALYLCASRLGQGNEQFFGPGTRLTVL.

The rearrangement links TRBV10-3 to TRBJ1-2; D is undetermined. Deletions cut 2 bases from V and 0 bases from J, with 13 bases between. Germline loops: CDR1 ENHRY, CDR2 SYGVKD. This CDR3 has 16 amino acids. The CDR3 DNA is TGTGCCATCAGTGAGCGCCGCAGGATGGCTAACTATGGCTACACCTTC. As protein: CAISERRRMANYGYTF.

V is TRBV19 and J is TRBJ1-1; D is perhaps TRBD1 (5 bases). V dropped 1 base and J dropped 2 bases, with 11 bases sitting between them. This CDR3 has 15 amino acids. Per the germline V gene, CDR1 is LNHDA and CDR2 is SQIVND (reference sequence). CDR3 sequence: CASSIGGVGNTEAFF. The CDR3 DNA reads TGTGCCAGTAGTATAGGGGGGGTCGGAAACACTGAAGCTTTCTTT.

The rearrangement links TRBV30 to TRBJ2-7; tentatively, D is TRBD2 (6 bases). Trimming stripped 0 bases from V and 7 bases from J, with 13 bases between. Germline lookup yields CDR1 GTSNPN and CDR2 SVGIG (reference sequence). This CDR3 is 13 amino acids long. The chain's CDR3 is CAWSVNLAGEQYF. The CDR3 DNA follows: TGTGCCTGGAGTGTAAACCTCGCGGGGGAGCAGTACTTC.

The chain is built from TRBV5-1 and TRBJ2-7; 7 bases map to TRBD1. This CDR3 has 14 amino acids. V lost 3 bases, J lost 2 bases, and 5 bases stayed unmatched. Germline V gene sequence: CDR1 SGHRS, CDR2 YFSETQ. CDR3 nucleotide sequence: TGCGCCAGCAGCTCCGGAGACAGGGCCTACGAGCAGTACTTC. Amino acids: CASSSGDRAYEQYF. Drawing the rest from reference TRBV5-1 and TRBJ2-7, the complete variable domain is KAGVTQTPRYLIKTRGQQVTLSCSPISGHRSVSWYQQTPGQGLQFLFEYFSETQRNKGNFPGRFSGRQFSNSRSEMNVSTLELGDSALYLCASSSGDRAYEQYFGPGTRLTVT.

This chain uses TRBV18 with TRBJ1-4; the D is unclear. The CDR3 loop spans 14 amino acids. The ends were cut back, 6 bases at V and 1 base at J, with 9 bases in the middle. CDR1 and CDR2 (germline): KGHSH, LQKENI. The CDR3, as DNA: TGTGCCAGCTCCCCAGGCAAAACTAATGAAAAACTGTTTTTT. Its protein product is CASSPGKTNEKLFF.

The V gene is TRBV4-1, the J gene TRBJ1-3, with no clear D. This CDR3 is built from 18 residues. V was trimmed by 1 base and J by 0 bases, leaving 16 bases between them. Germline CDR1 MGHRA, CDR2 YSYEKL. The CDR3 is CASSQVEAAAFSGNTIYF. CDR3 in DNA: TGCGCCAGCAGCCAAGTCGAGGCGGCAGCCTTCTCTGGAAACACCATATATTTT.

V gene TRBV5-1 combines with J gene TRBJ2-3, with D tentatively TRBD1 (6 bases). There are 15 residues in the CDR3. V was pared by 6 bases and J by 1 base, with 15 bases between. Germline lookup yields CDR1 SGHRS and CDR2 YFSETQ. The CDR3 region is CASTARDIGTDTQYF. The CDR3 coding sequence is TGCGCCAGCACCGCCCGGGACATAGGCACAGATACGCAGTATTTT.